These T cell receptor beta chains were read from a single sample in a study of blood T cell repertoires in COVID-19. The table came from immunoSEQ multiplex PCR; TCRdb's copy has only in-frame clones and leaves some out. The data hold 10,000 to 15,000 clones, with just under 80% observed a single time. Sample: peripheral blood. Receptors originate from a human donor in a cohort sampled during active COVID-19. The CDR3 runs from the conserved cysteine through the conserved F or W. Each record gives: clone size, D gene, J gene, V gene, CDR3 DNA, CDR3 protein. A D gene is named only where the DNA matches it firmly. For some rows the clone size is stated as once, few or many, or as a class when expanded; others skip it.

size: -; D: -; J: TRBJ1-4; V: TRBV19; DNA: TGTGCCAGTAGTATTGGACGGGATAATGAAAAACTGTTTTTT; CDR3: CASSIGRDNEKLFF
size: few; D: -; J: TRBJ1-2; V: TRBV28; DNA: TGTGCCAGCACGGGATGGAACTATGGCTACACCTTC; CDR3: CASTGWNYGYTF
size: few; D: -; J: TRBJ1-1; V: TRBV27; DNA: TGTGCCCCCACAGGGATGATGAACACTGAAGCTTTCTTT; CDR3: CAPTGMMNTEAFF
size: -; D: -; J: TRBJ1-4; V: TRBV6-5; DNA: TGTGCCAGCAGTTCCATGAAACAGGGTAGTAGTGAAAAACTGTTTTTT; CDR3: CASSSMKQGSSEKLFF
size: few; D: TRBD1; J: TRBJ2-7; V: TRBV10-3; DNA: TGTGCCATCAGTGAAAACCCGGGACAGGGTCTCGACGAGCAGTACTTC; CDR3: CAISENPGQGLDEQYF
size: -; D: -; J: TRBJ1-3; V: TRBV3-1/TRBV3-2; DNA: TGTGCCAGCAGCCAAGACAGCTCTGGAAACACCATATATTTT; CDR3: CASSQDSSGNTIYF
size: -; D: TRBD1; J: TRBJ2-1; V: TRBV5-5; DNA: TGTGCCAGCAGCCGAGGACAGGGGCCCTACAATGAGCAGTTCTTC; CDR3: CASSRGQGPYNEQFF
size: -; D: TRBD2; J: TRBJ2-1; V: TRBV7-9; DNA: TGTGCCAGCAGCTCGAGCGGGGGCGGGGTCTTC; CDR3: CASSSSGGGVF
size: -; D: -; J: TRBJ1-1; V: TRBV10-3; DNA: TGTGCCATCAGTGAAGTCGTCGCGCCCGCTTTCTTT; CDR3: CAISEVVAPAFF
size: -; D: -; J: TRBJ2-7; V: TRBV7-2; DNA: TGTGCCAGCAGCGGCACAGGGACCGCCTCCGAGCAGTACTTC; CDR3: CASSGTGTASEQYF
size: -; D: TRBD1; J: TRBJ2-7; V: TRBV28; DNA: TGTGCCAGCACCTCCAACAGGGGTGGGGACGGGGAGTACTTC; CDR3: CASTSNRGGDGEYF
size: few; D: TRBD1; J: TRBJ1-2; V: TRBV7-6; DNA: TGTGCCAGCAGCCCCAGGGGTTCTGGGACAGGGGGCGCTGGCTACACCTTC; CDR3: CASSPRGSGTGGAGYTF
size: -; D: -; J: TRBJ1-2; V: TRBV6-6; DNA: TGTGCCAGCAGTTACCCGAACAGGGACGGCTACACCTTC; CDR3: CASSYPNRDGYTF
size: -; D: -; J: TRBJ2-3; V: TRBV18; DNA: TGTGCCAGCTCACTTTGGAGGGATTCTAGCACAGATACGCAGTATTTT; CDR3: CASSLWRDSSTDTQYF
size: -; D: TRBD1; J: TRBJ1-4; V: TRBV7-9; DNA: TGTGCCAGCAGCGTTGGACAGGGTCGTGCAACTAATGAAAAACTGTTTTTT; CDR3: CASSVGQGRATNEKLFF
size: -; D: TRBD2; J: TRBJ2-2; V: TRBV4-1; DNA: TGCGCCAGCAGCCAAGACTTCCCGACTAGCGGGGGGGCGAACACCGGGGAGCTGTTTTTT; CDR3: CASSQDFPTSGGANTGELFF
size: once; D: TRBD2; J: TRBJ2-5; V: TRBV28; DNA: TGTGCCAGCAGTTTTAGGGGACTAGGGAAAGAGACCCAGTACTTC; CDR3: CASSFRGLGKETQYF
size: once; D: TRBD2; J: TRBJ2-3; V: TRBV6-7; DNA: TGTGCCAGCAGTTACTCTAGAGGGCTAGCGGGGGGCAATCCGACAGATACGCAGTATTTT; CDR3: CASSYSRGLAGGNPTDTQYF
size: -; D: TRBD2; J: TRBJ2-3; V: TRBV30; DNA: TGTGCCTGGACGCCGGGACTAGCGGGGGGGCCAGATACGCAGTATTTT; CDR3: CAWTPGLAGGPDTQYF